The entry below describes one TCR beta chain. Its antigen is not known. Germline V gene lookup returns CDR1 SGHTA and CDR2 FQGTGA. The CDR3 has 17 amino acids. With V trimmed by 3 bases and J by 5 bases, 13 bases remained unmatched. This entry belongs to a study of T-cell reconstitution after alpha-beta-depleted transplantation in children. Findings of the study overall: Most T-cell counts and diversity one year after the transplant came from T cells that were newly produced. Alpha-beta T cells about two months after transplant reportedly derived from several hundred expanded graft clones.

A TCRbeta library incorporating unique molecular identifiers was prepared. A single record per CDR3 protein comes from TCRdb applying MiXCR to the PCR reads. The sample has about a million distinct CDR3 sequences, roughly 29% seen once. Sequenced here: PBMCs, mostly from graft donor cells, sampled 360 days after TCRalphabeta/CD19-depleted stem cell transplant. This TCR was recovered from a boy in the first two years of life who had a stem cell transplant for SCID, so the T cells may come from the graft donor. The J gene is TRBJ1-5, the V gene TRBV7-3; TRBD1 matches 7 bases. CDR3 in amino acids: CASSFPDPGQLYQPQHF. CDR3 nucleotide sequence: TGTGCCAGCAGCTTTCCCGACCCGGGACAGCTATATCAGCCCCAGCATTTT.